This T cell receptor beta chain was identified in a study of CD8 T cells in ankylosing spondylitis. This clonotype was observed at least ten times. Its antigen is not known. Study outcomes and limitations: It appeared that ankylosing spondylitis blood was characterized by a TCR beta motif of several highly homologous variants.

TCRdb passed the 5' RACE reads through MiXCR, listing each CDR3 protein once. The data show approximately 43,000 distinct CDR3 sequences, 4% seen once. The CDR3 runs 14 residues. The V gene lost 0 bases and the J gene lost 2 bases, with 9 bases spanning the gap. Germline assignment: CDR1 SGDLS and CDR2 YYNGEE. What was sequenced was blood, either unsorted or a sorted T cell fraction (not recorded which). The TCR comes from a female donor with ankylosing spondylitis or in good health (not recorded which). This chain connects TRBV9 to TRBJ2-7; TRBD2 is a possible D gene (6 bases). In nucleotides, the CDR3 is TGTGCCAGCAGCGTAGGGGGACTCCCCTACGAGCAGTACTTC. The encoded protein is CASSVGGLPYEQYF.